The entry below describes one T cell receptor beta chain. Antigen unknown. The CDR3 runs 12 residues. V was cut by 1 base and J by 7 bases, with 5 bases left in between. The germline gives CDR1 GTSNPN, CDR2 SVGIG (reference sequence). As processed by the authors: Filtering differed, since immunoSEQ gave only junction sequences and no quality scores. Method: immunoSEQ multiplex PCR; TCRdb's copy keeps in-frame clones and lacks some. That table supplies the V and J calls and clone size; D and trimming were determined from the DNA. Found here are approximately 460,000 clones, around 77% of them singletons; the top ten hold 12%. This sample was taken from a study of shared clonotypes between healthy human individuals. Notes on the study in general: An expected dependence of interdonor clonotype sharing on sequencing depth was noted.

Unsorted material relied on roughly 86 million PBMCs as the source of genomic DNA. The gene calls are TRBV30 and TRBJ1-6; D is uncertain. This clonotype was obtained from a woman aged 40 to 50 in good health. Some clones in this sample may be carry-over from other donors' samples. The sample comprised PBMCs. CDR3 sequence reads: CAWSAGNSPLHF. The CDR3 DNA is TGTGCCTGGAGTGCGGGCAATTCACCCCTCCACTTT.